This T cell receptor beta chain was sequenced in a study of post-analysis software for immune sequencing data. General study results and limits: Controls showed lower frequencies than patients for roughly 5 TRBV segments, and TRBV5-6, TRBV5-1 and TRBV20-1 were among these.

Deletions cut 5 bases from V and 0 bases from J, with 14 bases between. There are 16 residues in the CDR3. CDR1 is SQVTM, CDR2 ANQGSEA, per germline. About this clonotype: The antigen remains undetermined.

The library was made from cDNA and included unique molecular identifiers. Using its own MiXCR run on the PCR reads, TCRdb lists one record per CDR3 protein. The table shows some 690,000 distinct CDR3 sequences, with roughly three fifths occurring only once. V and J are TRBV29-1 and TRBJ2-6; tentative D call: TRBD1 (5 bases). The sequence came from a girl aged 2-10 years with multiple sclerosis. Material: blood. CDR3 protein: CSVSGRENSGANVLTF. As DNA, the CDR3 is TGCAGCGTTTCGGGCAGGGAAAACTCTGGGGCCAACGTCCTGACTTTC.